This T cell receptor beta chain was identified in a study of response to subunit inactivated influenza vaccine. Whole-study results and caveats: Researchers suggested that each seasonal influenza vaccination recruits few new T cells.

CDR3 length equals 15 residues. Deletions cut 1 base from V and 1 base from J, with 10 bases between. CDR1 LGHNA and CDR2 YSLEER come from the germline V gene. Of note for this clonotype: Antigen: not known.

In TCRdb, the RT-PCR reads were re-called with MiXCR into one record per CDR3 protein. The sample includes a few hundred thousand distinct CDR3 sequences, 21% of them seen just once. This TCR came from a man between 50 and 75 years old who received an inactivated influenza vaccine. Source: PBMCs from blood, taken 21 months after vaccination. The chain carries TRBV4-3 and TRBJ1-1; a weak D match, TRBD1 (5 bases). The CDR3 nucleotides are TGCGCCAGCAGCCAAGGATTTACAGGGAACACTGAAGCTTTCTTT. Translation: CASSQGFTGNTEAFF.